The rows below give T cell receptor beta chains drawn from one sample of a study of beta chain features in type 1 diabetes. TCRdb keeps only in-frame clones here, not all; method: immunoSEQ multiplex PCR. The data show roughly 230,000 clones, with 11% seen just once and more than 0.015% held by the top ten. Sequenced sample: naive CD4+ T cells from blood. These TCRs come from a man under 40 with type 1 diabetes. CDR3s leave out the opening cysteine and the closing phenylalanine or tryptophan. The D gene is left open where the match is weak. Clone size appears in some rows only: once, few, many, or a class for an expanded clone.

J gene: TRBJ2-1
V gene: TRBV5-4
D gene: NA
clone size: NA
CDR3 protein: ASSLGGGTPLYNEQF

J gene: TRBJ2-1
V gene: TRBV6-1
D gene: NA
clone size: few
CDR3 protein: ASSEYVAGYNEQF

J gene: TRBJ1-1
V gene: TRBV5-4
D gene: NA
clone size: NA
CDR3 protein: ASSLRLGGDTEAF

J gene: TRBJ2-5
V gene: TRBV7-9
D gene: NA
clone size: NA
CDR3 protein: ASSGASQY

J gene: TRBJ2-1
V gene: TRBV28
D gene: NA
clone size: few
CDR3 protein: ASSLGGGVYNEQF

J gene: TRBJ2-7
V gene: TRBV5-1
D gene: NA
clone size: few
CDR3 protein: ASSLDGTDTYEQY

J gene: TRBJ1-1
V gene: TRBV27
D gene: TRBD1
clone size: NA
CDR3 protein: ASSTIPGQGITEAF

J gene: TRBJ2-3
V gene: TRBV18
D gene: TRBD2
clone size: few
CDR3 protein: ASSPSSGGDTQY

J gene: TRBJ1-5
V gene: TRBV4-1
D gene: TRBD1
clone size: few
CDR3 protein: ASRLGTAAGNQPQH

J gene: TRBJ2-1
V gene: TRBV4-1
D gene: NA
clone size: NA
CDR3 protein: ASRFAAGSSSYNEQF

J gene: TRBJ2-1
V gene: TRBV6-5
D gene: NA
clone size: NA
CDR3 protein: ASSYVQWPGNEQF

J gene: TRBJ1-3
V gene: TRBV7-2
D gene: TRBD1
clone size: few
CDR3 protein: ASSRWGQETDTIY

J gene: TRBJ1-1
V gene: TRBV5-4
D gene: TRBD1
clone size: NA
CDR3 protein: ASSPGQGNREAF

J gene: TRBJ2-5
V gene: TRBV15
D gene: TRBD1
clone size: NA
CDR3 protein: ATSRPPGQGLGETQY

J gene: TRBJ1-2
V gene: TRBV6-5
D gene: NA
clone size: NA
CDR3 protein: ASSYSNSYGYT

J gene: TRBJ2-5
V gene: TRBV6-6
D gene: NA
clone size: NA
CDR3 protein: ASSPRREETQY

J gene: TRBJ2-5
V gene: TRBV5-1
D gene: NA
clone size: once
CDR3 protein: ASAGRSQEAQY

J gene: TRBJ2-2
V gene: TRBV29-1
D gene: TRBD1
clone size: NA
CDR3 protein: SIRDREAGELF

J gene: TRBJ1-4
V gene: TRBV9
D gene: TRBD1
clone size: NA
CDR3 protein: ASSSRTGNEKLF

J gene: TRBJ1-2
V gene: TRBV5-4
D gene: TRBD1
clone size: NA
CDR3 protein: ASSLAGGNYGYT

J gene: TRBJ2-7
V gene: TRBV7-9
D gene: NA
clone size: few
CDR3 protein: ASSFRGDSYEQY

J gene: TRBJ2-3
V gene: TRBV10-3
D gene: TRBD2
clone size: NA
CDR3 protein: AINPSGGSTDTQY

J gene: TRBJ1-3
V gene: TRBV4-2
D gene: TRBD1
clone size: NA
CDR3 protein: ASSLGTVGSGNTIY

J gene: TRBJ1-5
V gene: TRBV2
D gene: NA
clone size: NA
CDR3 protein: ASSDRGKQPQH

J gene: TRBJ1-5
V gene: TRBV19
D gene: TRBD1
clone size: few
CDR3 protein: ASSIGPRQGMGLSQH

J gene: TRBJ1-2
V gene: TRBV2
D gene: NA
clone size: NA
CDR3 protein: ASSEGGSIYGYT

J gene: TRBJ2-7
V gene: TRBV5-1
D gene: TRBD1
clone size: few
CDR3 protein: ASSVLQGEQY

J gene: TRBJ2-7
V gene: TRBV5-1
D gene: TRBD2
clone size: NA
CDR3 protein: ASSSWTSGGVGSYEQY

J gene: TRBJ2-7
V gene: TRBV28
D gene: NA
clone size: few
CDR3 protein: ASSLPPSSGVYEQY

J gene: TRBJ2-1
V gene: TRBV5-5
D gene: TRBD2
clone size: few
CDR3 protein: ASSPGTSGGRQF

J gene: TRBJ2-7
V gene: TRBV5-1
D gene: NA
clone size: few
CDR3 protein: ASSKGRLGDEQY

J gene: TRBJ1-1
V gene: TRBV2
D gene: NA
clone size: NA
CDR3 protein: ASSPREPVGTEAF

J gene: TRBJ1-2
V gene: TRBV25-1
D gene: NA
clone size: few
CDR3 protein: ASSDRSALGYT

J gene: TRBJ2-3
V gene: TRBV9
D gene: TRBD1
clone size: NA
CDR3 protein: ASSVSSPGGYEDTQY

J gene: TRBJ2-7
V gene: TRBV19
D gene: TRBD2
clone size: NA
CDR3 protein: ASSRTSGGANEQY

J gene: TRBJ2-7
V gene: TRBV6-1
D gene: NA
clone size: NA
CDR3 protein: ASSEREYEQY

J gene: TRBJ2-1
V gene: TRBV5-1
D gene: TRBD2
clone size: NA
CDR3 protein: ASSLLAGDHNEQF